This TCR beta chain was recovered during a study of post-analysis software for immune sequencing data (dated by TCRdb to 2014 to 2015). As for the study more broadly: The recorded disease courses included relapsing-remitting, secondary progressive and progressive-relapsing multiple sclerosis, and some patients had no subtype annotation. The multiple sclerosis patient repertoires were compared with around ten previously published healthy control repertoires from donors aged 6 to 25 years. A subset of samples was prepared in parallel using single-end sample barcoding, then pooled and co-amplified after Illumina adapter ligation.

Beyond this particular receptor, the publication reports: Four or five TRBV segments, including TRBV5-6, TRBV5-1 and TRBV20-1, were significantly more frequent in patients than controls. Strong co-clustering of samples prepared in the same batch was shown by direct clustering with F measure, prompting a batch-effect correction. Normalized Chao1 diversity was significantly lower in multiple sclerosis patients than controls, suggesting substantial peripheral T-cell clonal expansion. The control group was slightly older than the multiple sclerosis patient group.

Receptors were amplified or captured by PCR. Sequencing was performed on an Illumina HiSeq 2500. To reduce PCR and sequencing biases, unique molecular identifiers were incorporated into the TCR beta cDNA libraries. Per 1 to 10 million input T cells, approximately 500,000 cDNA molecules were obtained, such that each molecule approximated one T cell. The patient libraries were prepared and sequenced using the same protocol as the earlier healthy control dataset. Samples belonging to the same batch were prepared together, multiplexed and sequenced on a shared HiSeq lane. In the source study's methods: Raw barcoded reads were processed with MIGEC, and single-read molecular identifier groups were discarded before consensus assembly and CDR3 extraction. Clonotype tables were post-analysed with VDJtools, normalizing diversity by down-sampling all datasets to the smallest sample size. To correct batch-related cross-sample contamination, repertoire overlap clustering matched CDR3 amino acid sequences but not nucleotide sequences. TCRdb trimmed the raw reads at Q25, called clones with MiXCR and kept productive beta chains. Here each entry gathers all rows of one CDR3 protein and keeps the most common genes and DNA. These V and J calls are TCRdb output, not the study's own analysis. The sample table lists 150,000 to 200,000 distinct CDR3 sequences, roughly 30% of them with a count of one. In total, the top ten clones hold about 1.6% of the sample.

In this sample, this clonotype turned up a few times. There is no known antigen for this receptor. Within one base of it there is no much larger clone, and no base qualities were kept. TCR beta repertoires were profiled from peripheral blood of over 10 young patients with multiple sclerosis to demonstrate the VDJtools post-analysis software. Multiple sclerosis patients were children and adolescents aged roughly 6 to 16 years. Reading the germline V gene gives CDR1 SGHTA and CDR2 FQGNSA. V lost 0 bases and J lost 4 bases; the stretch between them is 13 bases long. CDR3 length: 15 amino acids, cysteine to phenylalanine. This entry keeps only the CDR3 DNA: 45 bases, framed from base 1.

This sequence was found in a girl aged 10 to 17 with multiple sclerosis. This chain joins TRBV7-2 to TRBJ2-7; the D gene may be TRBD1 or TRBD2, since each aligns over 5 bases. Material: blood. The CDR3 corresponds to CASSLALGDRYEQYF. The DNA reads TGTGCCAGCAGCTTAGCGCTGGGGGACCGATACGAGCAGTACTTC.